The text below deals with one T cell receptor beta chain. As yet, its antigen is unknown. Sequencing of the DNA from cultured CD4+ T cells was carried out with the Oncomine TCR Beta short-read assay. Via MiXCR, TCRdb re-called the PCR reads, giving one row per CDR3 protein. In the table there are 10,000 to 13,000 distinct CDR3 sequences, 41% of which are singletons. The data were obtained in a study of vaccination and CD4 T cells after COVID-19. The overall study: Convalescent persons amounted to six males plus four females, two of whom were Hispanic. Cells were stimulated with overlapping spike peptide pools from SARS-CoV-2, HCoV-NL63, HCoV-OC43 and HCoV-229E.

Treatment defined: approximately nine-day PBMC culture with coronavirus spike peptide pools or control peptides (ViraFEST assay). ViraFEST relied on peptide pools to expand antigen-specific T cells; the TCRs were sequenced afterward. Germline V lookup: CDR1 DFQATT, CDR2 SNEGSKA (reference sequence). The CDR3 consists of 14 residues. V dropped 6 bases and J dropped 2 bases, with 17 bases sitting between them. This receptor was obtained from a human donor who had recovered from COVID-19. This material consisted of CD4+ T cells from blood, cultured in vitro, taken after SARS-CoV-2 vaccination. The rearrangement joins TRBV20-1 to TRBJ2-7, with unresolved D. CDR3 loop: CSATEDPTTYEQYF. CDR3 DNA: TGCAGTGCAACTGAGGACCCTACCACCTACGAGCAGTACTTC.